This is a list of T cell receptor beta chains from one sample in a study of cytomegalovirus exposure and HLA in healthy donors. Only in-frame clones appear in the TCRdb table, and some are missing; sequencing was by immunoSEQ multiplex PCR. The sample table includes 65,000 to 90,000 clones. Sequencing input: PBMCs. These receptors were collected from a female donor in good health and CMV-seropositive. CDR3s include the opening cysteine and the closing phenylalanine or tryptophan. Fields, in order: CDR3 length, V gene, D gene, J gene, clone size, CDR3 protein, CDR3 DNA. The D gene is left open where the match is weak. Rows give clone size only sometimes, using once, few, many, or a class for an expanded clone.

13,TRBV29-1,TRBD2,TRBJ2-3,.,CSVGTSGMDTQYF,TGCAGCGTCGGGACTAGCGGGATGGATACGCAGTATTTT
12,TRBV29-1,.,TRBJ2-7,.,CNSPRYDYEQYF,TGCAACTCTCCCCGATATGACTACGAGCAGTACTTC
13,TRBV6-5,.,TRBJ2-7,.,CASSYGHAYEQYF,TGTGCCAGCAGTTATGGGCATGCCTACGAGCAGTACTTC
14,TRBV5-4,.,TRBJ2-5,.,CASSLAGGGETQYF,TGTGCCAGCAGCTTGGCCGGAGGAGGAGAGACCCAGTACTTC
12,TRBV6-1,TRBD1,TRBJ2-4,.,CASSSTGGACYF,TGTGCCAGCAGCAGCACAGGGGGCGCGTGTTACTTC
15,TRBV28,.,TRBJ2-7,medium-sized,CASSFPPPGTYEQYF,TGTGCCAGCAGTTTCCCGCCCCCGGGAACCTACGAGCAGTACTTC
18,TRBV6-1,TRBD1,TRBJ2-7,.,CASSGGTGVYARLYEQYF,TGTGCCAGCAGTGGCGGGACAGGGGTCTATGCCAGGCTCTACGAGCAGTACTTC
18,TRBV4-3,TRBD2,TRBJ2-2,.,CASSQDRNSGPLVRELFF,TGCGCCAGCAGCCAAGATCGGAATAGCGGGCCTCTTGTCAGGGAGCTGTTTTTT
15,TRBV7-2,.,TRBJ2-3,.,CASSQSRQESSTQYF,TGTGCCAGCAGCCAATCCCGACAGGAAAGTAGTACGCAGTATTTT
16,TRBV7-2,.,TRBJ1-1,.,CASSLLFMTGSTEAFF,TGTGCCAGCAGCTTACTGTTTATGACAGGTTCAACTGAAGCTTTCTTT
17,TRBV2,TRBD1,TRBJ2-6,.,CASKRTGAFSGANVLTF,TGTGCCAGCAAAAGGACAGGGGCATTCTCTGGGGCCAACGTCCTGACTTTC
16,TRBV19,.,TRBJ2-7,.,CASSRGARVGFTEQYF,TGTGCCAGTAGTCGTGGGGCTCGCGTGGGTTTCACCGAGCAGTACTTC
16,TRBV9,TRBD2,TRBJ2-3,.,CASSVVPAGVTDTQYF,TGTGCCAGCAGCGTAGTTCCAGCGGGGGTCACAGATACGCAGTATTTT
14,TRBV7-9,.,TRBJ1-5,.,CASSLTQELQPQHF,TGTGCCAGCAGCTTAACTCAGGAACTCCAGCCCCAGCATTTT
14,TRBV6-1,.,TRBJ1-1,.,CASSAVGGNTEAFF,TGTGCCAGCAGTGCAGTAGGGGGGAACACTGAAGCTTTCTTT
17,TRBV6-1,.,TRBJ1-1,.,CASSERGLGTGSSEAFF,TGTGCCAGCAGTGAGAGGGGACTCGGAACAGGCTCTTCTGAAGCTTTCTTT
14,TRBV10-3,TRBD2,TRBJ2-7,.,CAIIGTSGSEEQYF,TGTGCCATCATTGGGACTAGCGGGAGTGAGGAGCAGTACTTC
15,TRBV9,TRBD1,TRBJ2-7,.,CASSPDRAAAYEQYF,TGTGCCAGCAGCCCCGACAGGGCGGCGGCCTACGAGCAGTACTTC
14,TRBV29-1,TRBD1,TRBJ1-1,.,CSVATGGGNTEAFF,TGCAGCGTGGCGACAGGGGGCGGGAACACTGAAGCTTTCTTT
15,TRBV27,.,TRBJ1-1,.,CASSLYQALNTEAFF,TGTGCCAGCAGTTTATACCAGGCTTTGAACACTGAAGCTTTCTTT
14,TRBV6-5,.,TRBJ2-5,.,CATGEGGLSETQYF,TGTGCCACCGGGGAGGGGGGGCTTTCAGAGACCCAGTACTTC
13,TRBV7-2,.,TRBJ1-2,.,CASSWTENYGYTF,TGTGCCAGCAGCTGGACAGAGAACTATGGCTACACCTTC
16,TRBV13,TRBD2,TRBJ2-1,.,CASSPPTSGKRNEQFF,TGTGCCAGCAGCCCCCCGACTAGCGGGAAACGTAATGAGCAGTTCTTC
13,TRBV9,.,TRBJ1-1,.,CASSAGRNTEAFF,TGTGCCAGCAGCGCAGGTCGGAACACTGAAGCTTTCTTT
16,TRBV27,TRBD2,TRBJ2-1,.,CASSLTSGSPYNEQFF,TGTGCCAGCAGTTTAACTAGCGGGAGCCCCTACAATGAGCAGTTCTTC
14,TRBV14,.,TRBJ2-7,.,CASSQGWVAGLQSF,TGTGCCAGCAGCCAAGGTTGGGTGGCAGGGCTGCAATCCTTC
13,TRBV5-1,.,TRBJ2-5,.,CASSLDFEETQYF,TGCGCCAGCAGCTTGGACTTTGAAGAGACCCAGTACTTC
14,TRBV4-1,TRBD1,TRBJ2-3,.,CASSQTGAVDTQYF,TGCGCCAGCAGTCAAACAGGGGCAGTAGATACGCAGTATTTT
14,TRBV10-3,.,TRBJ1-1,.,CAISPDTGNTEAFF,TGTGCCATCAGTCCAGATACGGGGAACACTGAAGCTTTCTTT
15,TRBV6-5,.,TRBJ2-3,.,CASSRTRGDTDTQYF,TGTGCCAGCAGTCGGACTAGGGGGGACACAGATACGCAGTATTTT
12,TRBV6-5,.,TRBJ1-3,.,CASEGGGNTIYF,TGTGCCAGCGAGGGTGGCGGAAACACCATATATTTT
15,TRBV11-2,.,TRBJ1-2,.,CASSFRTADPRGYTF,TGTGCCAGCAGCTTTAGGACAGCCGACCCTCGAGGCTACACCTTC
17,TRBV28,.,TRBJ2-3,.,CASSFPLQGLSTDTQYF,TGTGCCAGCAGTTTCCCTTTACAGGGACTAAGCACAGATACGCAGTATTTT
17,TRBV4-2,.,TRBJ2-1,.,CASSLSQTRLFGNEQFF,TGTGCCAGCAGCCTCTCCCAGACTCGCCTTTTTGGGAATGAGCAGTTCTTC
14,TRBV19,TRBD2,TRBJ2-3,.,CASSTRTSGDTQYF,TGTGCCAGTAGTACCCGGACTAGTGGAGATACGCAGTATTTT
14,TRBV6-5,.,TRBJ2-7,.,CASSYQGPLYEQYF,TGTGCCAGCAGTTACCAGGGCCCCCTCTACGAGCAGTACTTC
16,TRBV27,TRBD1,TRBJ2-3,.,CASSRTGQRVADTQYF,TGTGCCAGCAGCAGGACAGGGCAGCGGGTCGCAGATACGCAGTATTTT
20,TRBV12-1,.,TRBJ1-5,.,CASITPLPVAGASSNQPQHF,TGTGCCAGCATCACCCCCCTTCCGGTGGCAGGGGCAAGTAGCAATCAGCCCCAGCATTTT
14,TRBV7-2,.,TRBJ2-3,.,CASSTYGGWDTQYF,TGTGCCAGCAGCACGTACGGAGGGTGGGATACGCAGTATTTT
15,TRBV9,.,TRBJ2-6,.,CASSGQGTGANVLTF,TGTGCCAGCAGCGGGCAGGGAACTGGGGCCAACGTCCTGACTTTC
15,TRBV11-2,.,TRBJ2-1,.,CASSLVRREYNEQFF,TGTGCCAGCAGTCTGGTTAGGAGGGAATACAATGAGCAGTTCTTC
15,TRBV18,.,TRBJ2-2,.,CASSPSPANTGELFF,TGTGCCAGCTCACCTTCCCCGGCGAACACCGGGGAGCTGTTTTTT
13,TRBV9,.,TRBJ1-5,.,CASSVESNQPQHF,TGTGCCAGCAGCGTCGAGAGCAATCAGCCCCAGCATTTT